This T cell receptor beta chain appears in the sequencing data of a study of T cell repertoires in cytomegalovirus infection. Study-level background: CMV epitopes, recently identified HLA-C-restricted and well-studied HLA-B-restricted, were used. Evidence of both CMV infection and a matching HLA type came from public TCR beta signatures. Study observations and caveats: The ex vivo response showed dominance by HLA-C-restricted CMV-specific TCR beta clonotypes. Of the TCR beta families, the public ones yielded a cumulative frequency that identified carriers of CMV plus the relevant HLA.

Germline CDR1 is MDHEN and CDR2 is SYDVKM. Trimming removed 7 bases at V and 2 bases at J, with 15 bases between. The CDR3 is 14 residues long. Each CDR3 protein gets one entry after TCRdb re-called the reads with MiXCR. The sample gives roughly 69,000 distinct CDR3 sequences, 20% of which show up once; 73% is in the top ten. As for this clonotype: Its target is not known.

The clonotype was recovered from a human donor in good health (CMV status not recorded). Some clones in this sample may be carry-over from other donors' samples. This rearrangement joins TRBV28 to TRBJ2-7; no definite D call. The sample consisted of CD8+ T cells from cultured PBMCs, taken from culture after CMV antigen stimulation. CDR3 loop: CASNSAVKPYEQYF. CDR3 bases: TGTGCCAGCAACTCCGCGGTTAAACCCTACGAGCAGTACTTC.